What follows are 20 T cell receptor beta chains derived from one specimen sequenced in a study of a mutant IDH1 vaccine in newly diagnosed glioma. These receptors' antigens are unknown. The table came from immunoSEQ multiplex PCR; TCRdb's copy has only in-frame clones and leaves some out. This sample has tens of thousands of clones, with around 78% found just once. Time point noted: week 35, safety follow-up. Each vaccine dose was 300 ug of mutant IDH1 20-mer peptide, with topical imiquimod. The sequences come from PBMCs, collected from a glioma patient whose treatment included an IDH1 peptide vaccine. These receptors all come from a man aged 35 to 55 with glioma.

This chain connects TRBV27 to TRBJ1-2; 7 nucleotides agree with TRBD1. In germline, CDR1 is MNHEY, CDR2 SMNVEV (reference sequence). The CDR3 consists of 17 residues. The V gene end was trimmed by 5 bases and the J gene end by 0 bases; junction bases not matched to a gene: 12. The chain's CDR3 is CASSLSAGTEANYGYTF. The CDR3 DNA reads TGTGCCAGCAGTCTTTCGGCCGGGACAGAAGCTAACTATGGCTACACCTTC.

The J gene is TRBJ1-1, the V gene TRBV6-5; D is possibly TRBD1 (5 bases). Deletions cut 6 bases from V and 0 bases from J, with 8 bases between. From germline, CDR1 is MNHEY and CDR2 SVGAGI. The CDR3 runs to 13 residues. The CDR3: CASRRQMNTEAFF. CDR3 DNA sequence: TGTGCCAGCAGGAGACAGATGAACACTGAAGCTTTCTTT.

The rearrangement links TRBV5-1 to TRBJ1-4; TRBD1 is a possible D gene (5 bases). In germline, CDR1 is SGHRS, CDR2 YFSETQ. V gave up 3 bases and J gave up 4 bases, with 10 bases separating them. CDR3 length equals 14 residues. The CDR3 reads CASSSGDGNEKLFF. CDR3 in DNA: TGCGCCAGCAGCTCGGGGGACGGTAATGAAAAACTGTTTTTT.

The chain is built from TRBV27 and TRBJ1-2, with 7 positions matching TRBD1. Unmatched junction bases numbered 10, after V lost 4 bases and J lost 8 bases. The CDR3 contains 14 residues. The germline gives CDR1 MNHEY, CDR2 SMNVEV (reference sequence). CDR3 sequence: CASSSPGQVWGYTF. The DNA for the CDR3 is TGTGCCAGCAGTTCCCCTGGACAGGTTTGGGGCTACACCTTC.

This chain joins TRBV5-1 and TRBJ2-7; TRBD2 aligns across 8 bases. The V and J ends lost 0 bases and 0 bases, in that order; junction bases with no gene match: 5. CDR1 is SGHRS, CDR2 YFSETQ, per germline. The length of the CDR3 is 16 residues. The CDR3 is CASSLASGGSSYEQYF. CDR3 DNA: TGCGCCAGCAGCTTGGCGAGCGGGGGAAGCTCCTACGAGCAGTACTTC.

As DNA, the CDR3 is TGCAGCGTTTCCGCCACTAACACTGAAGCTTTCTTT. This sequence encodes CSVSATNTEAFF. The chain recombines TRBV29-1 with TRBJ1-1; no definite D call. The V gene's germline CDR1 is SQVTM and CDR2 ANQGSEA. Trimming removed 5 bases at V and 2 bases at J, with 9 bases between. The CDR3 is 12 residues long.

Here the CDR3 DNA reads TGTGCCAGCTCACCACCAGTCCTGACGGGCGACAATGAGCAGTTCTTC. Its translation: CASSPPVLTGDNEQFF. This sequence joins TRBV18 and TRBJ2-1; no definite D call. The CDR3 has 16 amino acids. V lost 0 bases and J 5 bases, leaving 14 bases between the germline ends. CDR1 and CDR2 from the germline V gene are KGHSH and LQKENI.

This clone was seen more than once but under ten times. This chain joins TRBV19 and TRBJ2-5; D possibly corresponds to TRBD2 (5 bases). The CDR3 contains 14 residues. CDR1 is LNHDA, CDR2 SQIVND, per germline (reference sequence). The V end lost 3 bases, the J end lost 3 bases, and 11 bases lay between the germline ends. CDR3 bases: TGTGCCAGTAGTATCCCCTGGCGGGAAGAGACCCAGTACTTC. Amino acid sequence: CASSIPWREETQYF.

In its sample, this clone was seen once. The chain links TRBV18 to TRBJ2-3; no firm D call. CDR3 length: 12 amino acids. Germline V CDR1 and CDR2: KGHSH, LQKENI. Trimming took 5 bases from V and 0 from J, leaving 3 bases between them. CDR3 sequence reads: CASSTSTDTQYF. The CDR3 DNA follows: TGTGCCAGCTCAACTAGCACAGATACGCAGTATTTT.

The chain combines TRBV14 with TRBJ1-2; D not resolved. V was clipped by 4 bases and J by 5 bases, with 11 bases between them. CDR1 and CDR2 from the germline V gene are SGHDN and FVKESK. This CDR3 spans 13 amino acids. The CDR3, as DNA: TGTGCCAGCAGCCGCGGCCCCCTTTATGGCTACACCTTC. Amino acids: CASSRGPLYGYTF.

This clone showed up just once. DNA of the CDR3: TGTGCCAGCAGTGAAGGAGACCTAGAGACCCAGTACTTC. Translation gives CASSEGDLETQYF. This chain joins TRBV6-1 and TRBJ2-5; D uncertain. The CDR3 totals 13 residues. With 1 base removed from V and 4 bases from J, the gap between germline ends came to 7 bases. Germline CDR1 is MNHNS and CDR2 is SASEGT.

This clone was found once. The genes are TRBV7-8 and TRBJ2-3; 10 bases match TRBD2. V shed 2 bases and J 1 base; nucleotides not matched to a gene: 6. The CDR3 covers 17 residues. CDR1 SGHVS and CDR2 FQNEAQ come from the germline V gene. CDR3 sequence reads: CASSLFTGTSGTDTQYF. The DNA of the CDR3 is TGTGCCAGCAGCTTATTCACCGGGACTAGCGGCACAGATACGCAGTATTTT.

This clone has more than one count but fewer than ten. This chain connects TRBV5-6 to TRBJ2-1; 14 nucleotides agree with TRBD2. The germline V gene has CDR1 SGHDT and CDR2 YYEEEE. V trimming: 3 bases; J trimming: 3 bases; junction bases outside the gene matches: 2. This CDR3 spans 16 amino acids. DNA for the CDR3: TGTGCCAGCAGCTCGGGACTAGCGGGAGTCTACAATGAGCAGTTCTTC. This gives the protein CASSSGLAGVYNEQFF. Supplemented by reference TRBV5-6 and TRBJ2-1, the full variable domain reads DAGVTQSPTHLIKTRGQQVTLRCSPKSGHDTVSWYQQALGQGPQFIFQYYEEEERQRGNFPDRFSGHQFPNYSSELNVNALLLGDSALYLCASSSGLAGVYNEQFFGPGTRLTVL.

V gene TRBV29-1 combines with J gene TRBJ2-6; D gene uncertain. The CDR3 totals 12 residues. Per the germline V gene, CDR1 is SQVTM and CDR2 is ANQGSEA. V lost 5 bases and J lost 4, with 6 bases in between. The CDR3 protein is CSVYEGANVLTF. The DNA for the CDR3 is TGCAGCGTTTACGAAGGGGCCAACGTCCTGACTTTC.

This clone has more than one count but fewer than ten. The V and J genes are TRBV5-1 and TRBJ2-2, with D possibly matching TRBD2 (6 bases). Trimming cost V 5 bases and J 4 bases, with 15 bases left between them. CDR1 is SGHRS, CDR2 YFSETQ, per germline. The CDR3 has 15 amino acids. The CDR3 DNA reads as TGCGCCAGCAGGACCGGGGGAGAGTCCACCGGGGAGCTGTTTTTT. It is translated as CASRTGGESTGELFF.

The rearrangement uses TRBV6-1 and TRBJ2-7, with 14 bases lining up with TRBD2. The J segment lost 6 bases and the V segment lost 6 bases, leaving 7 bases of the junction unmatched. CDR3 length: 15 amino acids. The germline V gene encodes CDR1 MNHNS and CDR2 SASEGT. DNA of the CDR3: TGTGCCAGCAGCTATAAGGGACTAGCGGGAGCCGAGCAGTACTTC. Amino acid sequence: CASSYKGLAGAEQYF.

This sequence joins TRBV10-1 and TRBJ2-3; 9 bases align to TRBD1. Germline V gene data show CDR1 as WNHNN and CDR2 as SYGVQD (reference sequence). The ends lost 7 bases at V and 5 bases at J; junction bases unmatched: 7. There are 14 residues in the CDR3. The CDR3: CASMGQGGGDTQYF. CDR3 nucleotides: TGCGCCAGCATGGGACAGGGTGGCGGAGATACGCAGTATTTT.

Written as DNA, the CDR3 is TGTGCCATCAGTGAGTCCGGGCTCACTGAAGCTTTCTTT. Translating it yields CAISESGLTEAFF. The chain recombines TRBV10-3 with TRBJ1-1; D is uncertain. CDR3 length equals 13 residues. CDR1 is ENHRY and CDR2 is SYGVKD in the germline V gene. V was pared by 0 bases and J by 4 bases, with 6 bases between.

This chain links TRBV7-8 with TRBJ2-1; D may correspond to TRBD1 or TRBD2 (5 bases each). Germline V lookup: CDR1 SGHVS, CDR2 FQNEAQ. V lost 2 bases and J 8 bases, leaving 19 bases between the germline ends. CDR3 length: 16 residues. CDR3 nucleotide sequence: TGTGCCAGCAGCTTACGACCGGGACCGCTGGGCTATGAGCAGTTCTTC. This gives the protein CASSLRPGPLGYEQFF. The full variable domain, completed using reference TRBV7-8 and TRBJ2-1, is GAGVSQSPRYKVAKRGQDVALRCDPISGHVSLFWYQQALGQGPEFLTYFQNEAQLDKSGLPSDRFFAERPEGSVSTLKIQRTQQEDSAVYLCASSLRPGPLGYEQFFGPGTRLTVL.

The J gene is TRBJ2-1, the V gene TRBV7-9; D may match TRBD1 or TRBD2 (5 bases each). Trimming removed 8 bases at V and 4 bases at J, with 12 bases between. The germline V gene encodes CDR1 SEHNR and CDR2 FQNEAQ (reference sequence). CDR3 length equals 13 residues. The DNA for the CDR3 is TGTGCCAGCGAGAGGGACGTTTACAATGAGCAGTTCTTC. Its protein is CASERDVYNEQFF.